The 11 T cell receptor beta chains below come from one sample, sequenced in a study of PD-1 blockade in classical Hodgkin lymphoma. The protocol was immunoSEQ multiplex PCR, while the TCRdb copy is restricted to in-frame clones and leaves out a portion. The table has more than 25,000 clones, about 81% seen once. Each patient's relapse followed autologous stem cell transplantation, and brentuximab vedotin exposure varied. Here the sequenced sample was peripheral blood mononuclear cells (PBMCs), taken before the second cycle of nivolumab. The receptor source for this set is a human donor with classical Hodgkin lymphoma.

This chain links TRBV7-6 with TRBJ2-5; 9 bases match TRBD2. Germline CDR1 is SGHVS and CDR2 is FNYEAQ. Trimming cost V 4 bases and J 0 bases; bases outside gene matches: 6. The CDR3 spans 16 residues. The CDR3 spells CASSSLAGMNQETQYF. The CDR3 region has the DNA TGTGCCAGCAGCTCCCTAGCGGGAATGAACCAAGAGACCCAGTACTTC.

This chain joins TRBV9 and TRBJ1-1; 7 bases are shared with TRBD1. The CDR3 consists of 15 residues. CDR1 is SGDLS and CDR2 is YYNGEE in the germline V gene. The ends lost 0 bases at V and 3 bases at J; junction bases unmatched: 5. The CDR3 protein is CASSVGGQGDTEAFF. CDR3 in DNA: TGTGCCAGCAGCGTAGGAGGCCAGGGGGACACTGAAGCTTTCTTT.

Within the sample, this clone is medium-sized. The CDR3 DNA reads as TGTGCCAGTAGTGTGCAAGGGAACACTGAAGCTTTCTTT. This sequence encodes CASSVQGNTEAFF. The V and J genes are TRBV19 and TRBJ1-1; D uncertain. Trimming shortened V by 5 bases and J by 1 base, and 8 bases separated the two germline ends. CDR3 length: 13 residues. The V gene's germline CDR1 is LNHDA and CDR2 SQIVND (reference sequence).

The CDR3 DNA reads TGTGCCAGTACCTCCCCCGGACAGGGGTTATATGGCTACACCTTC. Its translation: CASTSPGQGLYGYTF. J is TRBJ1-2 and V is TRBV19; the match to TRBD1 covers 9 bases. Germline V gene sequence: CDR1 LNHDA, CDR2 SQIVND (reference sequence). This CDR3 has 15 residues. Trimming removed 7 bases from V and 5 bases from J; junction bases left unmatched: 11.

The CDR3 DNA reads TGTGCCAGCAGTGAATTGGGACAGGGGAATGAAAAACTGTTTTTT. Translated, it gives CASSELGQGNEKLFF. The gene calls are TRBV2 and TRBJ1-4; 10 bases are shared with TRBD1. Trimming took 2 bases from V and 5 from J; bases not matched to a gene: 2. This CDR3 region has 15 residues. The germline CDR1 and CDR2 sequences are SNHLY and FYNNEI.

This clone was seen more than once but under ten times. The DNA for the CDR3 is TGTGCCAGCAGCCTGGACAGGGGGCGAGGAGAAAAACTGTTTTTT. Residues: CASSLDRGRGEKLFF. The chain recombines TRBV7-2 with TRBJ1-4; 11 positions agree with TRBD1. Germline V CDR1 and CDR2: SGHTA, FQGNSA. The CDR3 is 15 amino acids. V dropped 5 bases and J dropped 8; count of bases not matched to a gene: 7.

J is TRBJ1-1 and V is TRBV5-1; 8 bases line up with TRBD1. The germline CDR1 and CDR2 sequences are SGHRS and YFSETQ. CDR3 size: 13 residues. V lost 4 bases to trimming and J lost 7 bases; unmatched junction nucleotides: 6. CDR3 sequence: CASSLGGTGEAFF. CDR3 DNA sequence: TGCGCCAGCAGCCTTGGAGGGACAGGTGAAGCTTTCTTT.

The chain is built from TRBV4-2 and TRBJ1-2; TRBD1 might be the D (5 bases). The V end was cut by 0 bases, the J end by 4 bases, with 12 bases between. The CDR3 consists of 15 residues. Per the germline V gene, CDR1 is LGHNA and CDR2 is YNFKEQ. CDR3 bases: TGTGCCAGCAGCCAAGATCGGGGGTCCCCCTATGGCTACACCTTC. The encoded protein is CASSQDRGSPYGYTF.

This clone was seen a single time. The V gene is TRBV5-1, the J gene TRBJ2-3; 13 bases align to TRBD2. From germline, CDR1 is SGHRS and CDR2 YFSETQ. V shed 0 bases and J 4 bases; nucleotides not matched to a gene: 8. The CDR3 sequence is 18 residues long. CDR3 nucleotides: TGCGCCAGCAGCTTGGGTACTACTAGCGGGGGGGCCGCAGATACGCAGTATTTT. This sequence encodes CASSLGTTSGGAADTQYF.

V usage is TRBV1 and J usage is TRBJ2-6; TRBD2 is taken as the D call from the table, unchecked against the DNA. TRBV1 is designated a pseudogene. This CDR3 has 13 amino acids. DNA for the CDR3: TGCACCAGCAGCGAGGGTCGGGCCAACGTCCTGACTTTC. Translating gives CTSSEGRANVLTF.

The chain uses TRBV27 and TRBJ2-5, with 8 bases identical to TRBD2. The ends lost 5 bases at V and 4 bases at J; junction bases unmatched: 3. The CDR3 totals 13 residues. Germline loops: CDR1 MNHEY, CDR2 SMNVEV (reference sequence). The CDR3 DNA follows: TGTGCCAGCAGTAACGCGGGGGGAGAGACCCAGTACTTC. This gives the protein CASSNAGGETQYF.